The rows below give T cell receptor beta chains drawn from one sample of a study of blood T cell repertoires in COVID-19. The table came from immunoSEQ multiplex PCR; TCRdb's copy has only in-frame clones and leaves some out. This table has under 200,000 clones, 80% to 90% appearing once. Sample: peripheral blood. The receptors were gathered from a man in his 60s with acute or convalescent COVID-19. Both conserved end residues are trimmed from each CDR3.

j_gene,v_gene,CDR3aa
TRBJ2-2,TRBV14,ASSQTGVLPGELF
TRBJ2-7,TRBV5-4,ASSSGTSGRGQY
TRBJ1-1,TRBV5-1,ASSLGTRNTEAF
TRBJ2-2,TRBV6-1,ASSEVWGTSGRGPTGELF
TRBJ1-4,TRBV30,AWNSDSATNEKLF
TRBJ1-1,TRBV30,AWGLQGNTEAF
TRBJ2-1,TRBV29-1,SFDRAYNEQF
TRBJ2-4,TRBV14,ASSQARDSGLAKNIQY
TRBJ2-3,TRBV5-1,ASSYGLAGGSDTQY
TRBJ1-2,TRBV11-2,ASSSTGGNYGYT
TRBJ2-7,TRBV27,ASSSILAGGTYEQY
TRBJ1-6,TRBV30,AWSVGGGGNSPLH
TRBJ2-3,TRBV1,TSSRASGMDTQY
TRBJ1-5,TRBV28,ASSSPGVRGNQPQH
TRBJ2-2,TRBV30,AWTGAGELF
TRBJ2-1,TRBV6-6,ATLAGGYNEQF
TRBJ1-4,TRBV3-1/TRBV3-2,ASTRQGANEKLF
TRBJ1-3,TRBV15,ATGTAGAFGNTIY
TRBJ2-2,TRBV5-1,ARSFAGGTGELF
TRBJ1-2,TRBV28,ASSSGVTSYGYT
TRBJ2-7,TRBV28,ASSLELQGNEQY
TRBJ1-2,TRBV6-5,ASRDFFSGGYT
TRBJ2-3,TRBV6-2/TRBV6-3,ASSYSKQDTDTQY
TRBJ1-4,TRBV7-2,ASSRTSPGQRREKLF
TRBJ1-4,TRBV18,ASSPPNRGRTNEKLF
TRBJ1-2,TRBV9,ASRGAGRQGYGYT
TRBJ2-5,TRBV5-4,ASSARQPETQY
TRBJ1-2,TRBV3-1/TRBV3-2,ASSQDGQLHGYT
TRBJ2-2,TRBV5-5,ASSPGLAVAGELF
TRBJ2-3,TRBV7-7,ASSPGGVRADTQY
TRBJ2-4,TRBV27,ASSLSPPTGPQY
TRBJ1-1,TRBV6-5,ASSYDRRQNTEAF
TRBJ1-3,TRBV10-3,AIRPGEGQGFSGNTIY
TRBJ2-3,TRBV7-9,ASSFFSGSTADTQY
TRBJ1-4,TRBV3-1/TRBV3-2,ASSLEGRTLF
TRBJ1-1,TRBV18,ASSPGTGGNTEAF
TRBJ2-2,TRBV2,ASRGGANTGELF
TRBJ2-7,TRBV24-1,ATSDLNRGYYEQY
TRBJ1-1,TRBV7-3,ASSISRNTEAF
TRBJ2-7,TRBV2,ASRRTGESEQY
TRBJ2-7,TRBV5-1,ASSLDGVPYEQY
TRBJ1-1,TRBV19,ASRQQGQGGAF
TRBJ1-2,TRBV6-1,ASSEAGGYGYT
TRBJ1-1,TRBV20-1,SASNGGATEAF
TRBJ1-2,TRBV14,ASSPQQGQANYGYT
TRBJ2-6,TRBV29-1,SVEAERGANVLT
TRBJ2-3,TRBV10-3,AISESEGGSTDTQY
TRBJ1-5,TRBV27,ASSLTGGGQPQH
TRBJ1-2,TRBV5-1,ASSLGRDFS
TRBJ2-7,TRBV7-3,ASSLTASGVTDEQY
TRBJ1-6,TRBV10-3,AISESGQGRNSPLH
TRBJ1-2,TRBV2,ARLARGYYGYT
TRBJ1-1,TRBV19,ASSIARALITEAF
TRBJ2-1,TRBV28,ASSPTLAGVPEQF
TRBJ2-1,TRBV4-1,ASSQESSYNEQF